This is a list of T cell receptor beta chains from one sample in a study of T cell responses to AZD1222 COVID-19 vaccine. Profiled with immunoSEQ multiplex PCR; TCRdb holds only in-frame clones, not every one. Of some 130,000 clones detected, just over 85% appear once; the ten largest clones hold approximately 18%. The sample here was peripheral blood, taken on day 0 of MenACWY control vaccination. The origin of the receptors is an adult in good health. CDR3s include the opening cysteine and the closing phenylalanine or tryptophan. D genes are given only for firm matches. Clone size is shown for a subset of rows, as once, few, many or a class of expanded clone.

j_gene: TRBJ1-1
d_gene: .
v_gene: TRBV19
abundance: .
len: 14
CDR3aa: CASTLGGRNTEAFF
CDR3nt: TGTGCCAGTACCCTGGGGGGACGCAACACTGAAGCTTTCTTT

j_gene: TRBJ1-1
d_gene: .
v_gene: TRBV5-5
abundance: .
len: 14
CDR3aa: CASSWALGATEAFF
CDR3nt: TGTGCCAGCAGCTGGGCGCTGGGAGCCACTGAAGCTTTCTTT

j_gene: TRBJ1-6
d_gene: .
v_gene: TRBV30
abundance: .
len: 15
CDR3aa: CAWSVEGAYNSPLHF
CDR3nt: TGTGCCTGGAGTGTAGAGGGCGCCTATAATTCACCCCTCCACTTT

j_gene: TRBJ1-5
d_gene: .
v_gene: TRBV28
abundance: .
len: 16
CDR3aa: CASSLKSGFGNQPQHF
CDR3nt: TGTGCCAGCAGTTTGAAATCGGGCTTTGGCAATCAGCCCCAGCATTTT

j_gene: TRBJ2-7
d_gene: TRBD2
v_gene: TRBV9
abundance: .
len: 15
CDR3aa: CASSTRLAPAHEQYF
CDR3nt: TGTGCCAGCAGCACTCGACTAGCGCCAGCCCACGAGCAGTACTTC

j_gene: TRBJ2-4
d_gene: .
v_gene: TRBV3-1/TRBV3-2
abundance: .
len: 15
CDR3aa: CASSQGGIAKNIQYF
CDR3nt: TGTGCCAGCAGCCAAGGAGGGATAGCCAAAAACATTCAGTACTTC

j_gene: TRBJ2-2
d_gene: .
v_gene: TRBV2
abundance: .
len: 11
CDR3aa: CASRGAGELFF
CDR3nt: TGTGCCAGCAGGGGGGCCGGGGAGCTGTTTTTT

j_gene: TRBJ2-3
d_gene: .
v_gene: TRBV28
abundance: .
len: 14
CDR3aa: CASSPHLAGDTQYF
CDR3nt: TGTGCCAGCAGTCCCCATTTGGCGGGAGATACGCAGTATTTT

j_gene: TRBJ2-7
d_gene: .
v_gene: TRBV6-5
abundance: .
len: 16
CDR3aa: CASSYHTGTLPYEQYF
CDR3nt: TGTGCCAGCAGTTACCATACCGGGACTCTTCCCTACGAGCAGTACTTC

j_gene: TRBJ1-4
d_gene: .
v_gene: TRBV6-5
abundance: .
len: 13
CDR3aa: CASSYTRGEKLFF
CDR3nt: TGTGCCAGCAGTTACACCAGGGGCGAAAAACTGTTTTTT

j_gene: TRBJ1-1
d_gene: .
v_gene: TRBV2
abundance: once
len: 13
CDR3aa: CASNQDSSDGAFF
CDR3nt: TGTGCCAGCAACCAGGATAGCTCCGATGGCGCTTTCTTT

j_gene: TRBJ2-5
d_gene: .
v_gene: TRBV20-1
abundance: .
len: 14
CDR3aa: CSASSGTAEETQYF
CDR3nt: TGCAGTGCTAGTAGCGGGACAGCAGAAGAGACCCAGTACTTC

j_gene: TRBJ1-2
d_gene: .
v_gene: TRBV2
abundance: once
len: 10
CDR3aa: CASMRVGYTF
CDR3nt: TGTGCCAGTATGAGGGTTGGCTACACCTTC

j_gene: TRBJ1-2
d_gene: .
v_gene: TRBV7-3
abundance: few
len: 13
CDR3aa: CASSLIPNYGYTF
CDR3nt: TGTGCCAGCAGCTTAATACCGAACTATGGCTACACCTTC

j_gene: TRBJ2-2
d_gene: TRBD1
v_gene: TRBV24-1
abundance: once
len: 16
CDR3aa: CATSEPGQGNTGELFF
CDR3nt: TGTGCCACCAGTGAACCGGGACAGGGGAACACCGGGGAGCTGTTTTTT

j_gene: TRBJ2-1
d_gene: TRBD2
v_gene: TRBV11-2
abundance: .
len: 16
CDR3aa: CASSLYGGRPANEQFF
CDR3nt: TGTGCCAGCAGCTTATACGGCGGGAGGCCCGCCAATGAGCAGTTCTTC

j_gene: TRBJ2-7
d_gene: .
v_gene: TRBV6-5
abundance: .
len: 11
CDR3aa: CASSPLYEQYF
CDR3nt: TGTGCCAGCAGTCCTTTATACGAGCAGTACTTC

j_gene: TRBJ2-7
d_gene: .
v_gene: TRBV10-1
abundance: few
len: 12
CDR3aa: CASSESEGEQYF
CDR3nt: TGCGCCAGCAGTGAGTCAGAAGGGGAGCAGTACTTC

j_gene: TRBJ1-3
d_gene: .
v_gene: TRBV30
abundance: .
len: 15
CDR3aa: CAWSAPRSSGNTIYF
CDR3nt: TGTGCCTGGAGTGCTCCCCGTAGCTCTGGAAACACCATATATTTT

j_gene: TRBJ2-7
d_gene: TRBD2
v_gene: TRBV9
abundance: .
len: 15
CDR3aa: CASSVRSGGTYEQYF
CDR3nt: TGTGCCAGCAGCGTACGGTCGGGAGGAACCTACGAGCAGTACTTC